This TCR beta chain was identified during a study of cytotoxic CD8 clonotypes in ibrutinib-treated CLL (dated by TCRdb to the early 2020s). In the study overall: The cohort was composed of ten to eleven relapsed/refractory and around 15 treatment-naive patients; IGHV unmutated status was identified in 17 patients. Responses were partial in roughly 24 patients and complete in 2; after median around 68 months follow-up, some 15 stayed in remission and some twelve progressed. Response samples were obtained after a median of 12 months of treatment, with a range of about 6 to 36 months. On average, each sample yielded hundreds of thousands of productive templates and tens of thousands of productive rearrangements. Of the 80 to 95 participants in the trial, roughly 26 had longitudinal samples available. Cryopreserved peripheral blood mononuclear cells were obtained prior to treatment, at the time of response, and at either disease progression or sustained remission. Results the study describes overall, beyond this receptor: Sampling times were not matched between patients in sustained remission and patients whose disease was progressing, and lymph node repertoires were not examined. An increase in clonality was observed at ibrutinib response, with clonality remaining stable during sustained remission and falling back toward baseline at progression. Baseline clonality exceeded that of age-matched healthy donors and correlated strongly with circulating CD8+ T-cell counts. Public clonotypes were found to be uncommon and were observed to contract or remain stable during treatment; the increase in clonality was shown to reflect expansion of private clonotypes at ibrutinib response.

For TCR beta library preparation, roughly 2.1 micrograms of genomic DNA was extracted from cryopreserved PBMCs. Longitudinal blood samples from CLL patients on ibrutinib monotherapy were analyzed using high-throughput TCR beta sequencing. The patients were enrolled in a single-center, open-label phase 2 trial of ibrutinib monotherapy. Each clonotype received, on average, about 9.7x coverage in deep resolution sequencing performed on a MiSeq, where the target depth lay between 1 in 1 million and 1 in 200,000 T cells. TCR beta libraries were generated with the immunoSEQ hsTCRB Kit. As for the original processing: Data were analyzed with ImmunoSEQ Data Assistant and ImmunoSEQ Analyzer, with V, D and J genes assigned per IMGT definitions. Clonality, which ranges from 0 to 1, was calculated as one minus the normalized Shannon entropy of productive rearrangement frequencies. Only overrepresented clonotypes making up at least 0.05% of the repertoire of each patient were included in the public clonotype analysis. Thirteen repertoires from age-matched healthy donors, obtained from immuneACCESS, served as clonality controls. Held by TCRdb, this immuneACCESS table contains in-frame sequences only and omits some clones. Under half of the omission traces to an unresolved V gene where checked; the cause of the rest is unknown. From that table come the V and J calls and clone size; the DNA was used to work out D and trimming. Counted in this sample were 20,000 or so clones; 81% of them appeared once. The ten top clones hold 4.5% to 7% of the sample.

Details on this clone: What antigen it recognizes has not been identified. The record has no base qualities; no much larger clone is one base away.

This sequence originates from a human donor with chronic lymphocytic leukemia. Sequencing used PBMCs, obtained before ibrutinib treatment.

This receptor has the CDR3 CAFNPGTSGPGANVLTF. The DNA sequence follows: TGTGCCTTTAATCCCGGGACATCGGGCCCTGGGGCCAACGTCCTGACTTTC. Rearrangement joined TRBV30 to TRBJ2-6; D gene: possibly TRBD1, on 6 matching bases. CDR3 length: 17 amino acids, cysteine to phenylalanine. The only DNA kept is the CDR3, 51 bases in frame from the first base. As encoded in the germline V gene (reference sequence), CDR1 is GTSNPN while CDR2 is SVGIG. Between the V and J ends, shortened by 7 bases and 2 bases respectively, the junction contains 21 bases. The CDR3, completed at both ends by the reference TRBV30 and TRBJ2-6 genes, gives the full variable domain SQTIHQWPATLVQPVGSPLSLECTVEGTSNPNLYWYRQAAGRGLQLLFYSVGIGQISSEVPQNLSASRPQDRQFILSSKKLLLSDSGFYLCAFNPGTSGPGANVLTFGAGSRLTVL.